This TCR beta chain derives from a study of PD-1 blockade in classical Hodgkin lymphoma. Findings and limits, study-wide: The study found that TCR diversity rose significantly by C4D1 in CD4+ but not CD8+ cells. There remain no defined causes for the repertoire differences, which possibly reflect disease activity or prior therapy.

Measured with immunoSEQ multiplex PCR; TCRdb has only the in-frame clones, and not every one. This table holds 25,000 to 30,000 clones, around 85% found once. This sample's time point: cycle 4 day 1 (C4D1), after less than 7 weeks of nivolumab. Each of the patients experienced relapse following autologous stem cell transplantation, and their brentuximab vedotin exposure differed. Negative selection with magnetic separation was used to purify CD4+ T cells from thawed PBMCs. Best responses were complete response, partial response or progressive disease. A remark on this clone: The antigen remains undetermined.

This CDR3 spans 13 amino acids. V lost 10 bases, J lost 1 base, and 13 bases lay in between. Germline V gene lookup returns CDR1 ENHRY and CDR2 SYGVKD. The sample in question was CD4+ T cells from blood, obtained before the fourth cycle of nivolumab. The TCR comes from a human donor with classical Hodgkin lymphoma. This chain connects TRBV10-3 to TRBJ1-2; D call uncertain. The chain's CDR3 is CATRLTDNYGYTF. The CDR3 region has the DNA TGTGCCACCAGACTAACGGATAACTATGGCTACACCTTC.